Shown below are 27 T cell receptor beta chains from a single sample sequenced in a study of T cells after yellow fever vaccination. TCRdb fed the 5' RACE reads into MiXCR, producing one record per CDR3 protein. The sample holds 300,000 or so distinct CDR3 sequences; under 15% are singletons and the top ten take 0.4% to 0.55%. Sequenced material: CD4+ T cells sorted from PBMCs, taken 45 days after the yellow fever booster vaccination. Every receptor here comes from a man aged 30 to 45 who received the YFV17D yellow fever vaccine.

Points on this clonotype: A much larger clone sits a single nucleotide away, making a read error possible. The V and J genes are TRBV3-1 and TRBJ2-1; 7 nucleotides agree with TRBD1. V dropped 4 bases and J dropped 6; count of bases not matched to a gene: 12. Germline loops: CDR1 LGHDT, CDR2 YNNKEL (reference sequence). This CDR3 comprises 16 residues. The CDR3 region has the DNA TGTGCCAGCAGCCCGAAAAGGACAGGCCGGGGCAATGAGCAGTTCTTC. Encoded protein: CASSPKRTGRGNEQFF.

The CDR3 bases are TGTGCCAGCAGCCCCGGACAGGGGACGAACTACAATGAGCAGTTCTTC. It codes for CASSPGQGTNYNEQFF. The V gene is TRBV7-2, the J gene TRBJ2-1; 9 bases map to TRBD1. V was clipped by 5 bases and J by 3 bases; unmatched bases: 8. Germline V gene lookup returns CDR1 SGHTA and CDR2 FQGNSA. The CDR3 is made up of 16 amino acids.

The chain joins TRBV29-1 to TRBJ2-1; the match to TRBD2 covers 9 bases. Germline V lookup: CDR1 SQVTM, CDR2 ANQGSEA. The CDR3 length is 14 residues. After removal of 7 bases from V and 4 bases from J, the junction contained 8 bases not matched to a gene. CDR3 sequence reads: CSALAGAFYNEQFF. DNA of the CDR3: TGCAGCGCATTAGCGGGGGCCTTTTACAATGAGCAGTTCTTC.

This clonotype was detected ten times or more. The CDR3 nucleotides are TGTGCCAGCAGGCTAGCGGGAGCCTACGAGCAGTACTTC. It is translated as CASRLAGAYEQYF. The chain combines TRBV12-3 or TRBV12-4 with TRBJ2-7; 10 bases map to TRBD2. CDR3 size: 13 residues. The V gene end was trimmed by 6 bases and the J gene end by 2 bases; junction bases not matched to a gene: 1.

The rearrangement joins TRBV6-5 to TRBJ2-7; D remains ambiguous. V was pared by 0 bases and J by 6 bases, with 15 bases between. The germline V gene encodes CDR1 MNHEY and CDR2 SVGAGI. CDR3 length equals 15 residues. The CDR3 here is CASSYSSIGGPEQYF. The CDR3 DNA reads as TGTGCCAGCAGTTACTCTTCGATTGGCGGCCCCGAGCAGTACTTC.

The chain combines TRBV11-2 with TRBJ2-1; the match to TRBD1 covers 8 bases. The junction had 4 bases not matched to a gene; V was cut back by 5 bases and J by 10 bases. Germline V gene sequence: CDR1 SGHAT, CDR2 FQNNGV. CDR3 length equals 12 residues. The CDR3 region is CASSRGQVEQFF. Here the CDR3 DNA reads TGTGCCAGCAGCCGGGGACAGGTCGAGCAGTTCTTC.

This clonotype showed up just a few times. The DNA is left out, because the CDR3 cannot be placed on it with certainty; the CDR3 is given as TCRdb lists it. The J gene is TRBJ2-7, the V gene TRBV4-2; the D segment call TRBD1 is taken from the table without a DNA check. The CDR3 spans 20 amino acids, including both terminal residues. Germline loops: CDR1 LGHNA, CDR2 YNFKEQ. This chain's CDR3 is CASSKKGASRLSWETYEQYF.

The chain carries TRBV5-4 and TRBJ2-1; a weak D match, TRBD2 (6 bases). Deletions cut 2 bases from V and 1 base from J, with 16 bases between. The CDR3 totals 17 residues. Germline V gene lookup returns CDR1 SGHNT and CDR2 YYREEE (reference sequence). CDR3 DNA: TGTGCCAGCAGCTTTTCTGGCGGGACTCCATCCTACAATGAGCAGTTCTTC. This encodes CASSFSGGTPSYNEQFF.

This clonotype came up a few times. The V gene is TRBV7-2, the J gene TRBJ1-4, with D tentatively TRBD1 (6 bases). The germline V gene encodes CDR1 SGHTA and CDR2 FQGNSA. The CDR3 runs to 15 residues. The V end lost 1 base, the J end lost 7 bases, and 13 bases lay between the germline ends. The CDR3 loop is CASSLVGGMVEKLFF. CDR3 coding DNA: TGTGCCAGCAGCTTAGTAGGGGGGATGGTTGAAAAACTGTTTTTT.

The sample holds a few counts of this clonotype. The CDR3 protein is CASIPNWVAGPDEQFF. The CDR3 coding sequence is TGTGCCAGCATCCCAAACTGGGTCGCGGGACCGGATGAGCAGTTCTTC. The rearrangement uses TRBV14 and TRBJ2-1; a possible D gene is TRBD2 (6 bases). The CDR3 sequence is 16 residues long. The V gene lost 7 bases and the J gene lost 8 bases, with 24 bases spanning the gap. CDR1 SGHDN and CDR2 FVKESK come from the germline V gene.

The chain employs TRBV20-1 and TRBJ1-1; 7 bases fit TRBD1. Germline lookup yields CDR1 DFQATT and CDR2 SNEGSKA (reference sequence). This CDR3 has 13 amino acids. V was clipped by 2 bases and J by 1 base; unmatched bases: 1. CDR3 sequence: CSARRQGNTEAFF. CDR3 nucleotide sequence: TGCAGTGCTAGAAGACAGGGGAACACTGAAGCTTTCTTT.

This clonotype was picked up a small number of times. This chain links TRBV12-3 or TRBV12-4 with TRBJ2-1; no definite D call. The V gene lost 5 bases and the J gene lost 1 base, with 15 bases spanning the gap. This CDR3 has 16 amino acids. CDR3 amino acids: CASSPPSTRSYNEQFF. In DNA, the CDR3 is TGTGCCAGCAGTCCCCCATCAACACGGTCCTACAATGAGCAGTTCTTC.

The rearrangement joins TRBV10-2 to TRBJ2-7; no firm D call. The germline V gene encodes CDR1 WSHSY and CDR2 SAAADI. V was pared by 6 bases and J by 4 bases, with 7 bases between. There are 11 residues in the CDR3. CDR3 loop: CASSNVYEQYF. CDR3 bases: TGCGCCAGCAGCAATGTGTACGAGCAGTACTTC.

The rearrangement uses TRBV10-2 and TRBJ2-2; tentatively, D is TRBD1 or TRBD2 (5 bases each). The V end was cut by 5 bases, the J end by 6 bases, with 10 bases between. From germline, CDR1 is WSHSY and CDR2 SAAADI. CDR3 length: 13 residues. CDR3 nucleotides: TGCGCCAGCAGTAGGGACGGGGCCGGGGAGCTGTTTTTT. This translates into CASSRDGAGELFF.

This clonotype was observed many times. The V gene is TRBV7-2, the J gene TRBJ1-6, with D tentatively TRBD1 (5 bases). Trimming removed 4 bases at V and 6 bases at J, with 10 bases between. The CDR3 spans 14 residues. Germline values: CDR1 SGHTA, CDR2 FQGNSA. The CDR3 coding sequence is TGTGCCAGCAGCTACGCAGGGTCTAATTCACCCCTCCACTTT. This translates into CASSYAGSNSPLHF.

This clonotype came up many times. This sequence joins TRBV20-1 and TRBJ2-7, with D perhaps matching TRBD2 (5 bases). Germline CDR1 reads DFQATT; CDR2 reads SNEGSKA (reference sequence). V was cut by 3 bases and J by 1 base, with 13 bases left in between. This CDR3 spans 14 amino acids. DNA of the CDR3: TGCAGTGCTAGCGGGAACATAGGATCCTACGAGCAGTACTTC. Its protein product is CSASGNIGSYEQYF.

The table lists this clonotype with a few counts. The chain joins TRBV12-3 or TRBV12-4 to TRBJ2-3; D is ambiguous. V lost 6 bases, J lost 1 base, and 8 bases lay in between. There are 13 residues in the CDR3. As DNA, the CDR3 is TGTGCCAGCAGCTGGAGCGGCACAGATACGCAGTATTTT. Translation gives CASSWSGTDTQYF.

The chain combines TRBV6-5 with TRBJ1-6; TRBD1 is a possible D gene (5 bases). V dropped 6 bases and J dropped 9 bases, with 18 bases sitting between them. In germline, CDR1 is MNHEY, CDR2 SVGAGI. The CDR3 is 15 amino acids. The CDR3 loop is CASRHDDSGASPLHF. CDR3 sequence (DNA): TGTGCCAGCAGACACGACGACAGTGGAGCTTCACCCCTCCACTTT.

V gene TRBV29-1 combines with J gene TRBJ2-7, with D possibly called TRBD1 or TRBD2 (5 bases each). Germline V CDR1 and CDR2: SQVTM, ANQGSEA. This CDR3 region has 13 residues. Trimming took 6 bases from V and 0 from J, leaving 12 bases between them. CDR3 DNA sequence: TGCAGCGTGCGGACACGGGACTCCTACGAGCAGTACTTC. It translates to CSVRTRDSYEQYF.

This clonotype has a handful of counts. This rearrangement joins TRBV5-1 to TRBJ2-1; no reliable D call. Trimming stripped 0 bases from V and 7 bases from J, with 17 bases between. CDR3 length equals 16 residues. Per the germline V gene, CDR1 is SGHRS and CDR2 is YFSETQ. In DNA form, the CDR3 reads TGCGCCAGCAGCTTGGATCCGTCGACGAGTTCTAATGAGCAGTTCTTC. Amino acids: CASSLDPSTSSNEQFF.

This clonotype came up a few times. The chain joins TRBV25-1 to TRBJ2-7; 9 bases are a match to TRBD1. Germline V gene lookup returns CDR1 MGHDK and CDR2 SYGVNS. After removal of 4 bases from V and 3 bases from J, the junction contained 7 bases not matched to a gene. CDR3 size: 15 residues. This CDR3 reads CASSASPGQGYEQYF. DNA of the CDR3: TGTGCCAGCAGTGCCTCCCCGGGACAGGGCTACGAGCAGTACTTC.

V and J are TRBV20-1 and TRBJ1-2, with D uncertain. From germline, CDR1 is DFQATT and CDR2 SNEGSKA (reference sequence). Trimming left V 0 bases short and J 4 bases short, with 15 bases between. The CDR3 sequence is 15 residues long. CDR3 DNA sequence: TGCAGTGCTAGAGATCGCTGGGAACCCGGCTATGGCTACACCTTC. As protein: CSARDRWEPGYGYTF.

This clonotype was picked up a small number of times. CDR3 DNA sequence: TGTGCCAGCAGTACCTCGGGACTGCGAAATCAGCCCCAGCATTTT. Translating it yields CASSTSGLRNQPQHF. The genes are TRBV12-3 or TRBV12-4 and TRBJ1-5, with D possibly being TRBD1 (5 bases). V lost 5 bases, J lost 4 bases, and 15 bases lay in between. The CDR3 runs to 15 residues.

This clonotype was seen a handful of times. The CDR3 protein is CASSLVVAGANVLTF. The CDR3 coding sequence is TGCGCCAGCAGCTTGGTTGTGGCCGGGGCCAACGTCCTGACTTTC. The chain employs TRBV5-1 and TRBJ2-6; D gene ambiguous. Trimming removed 0 bases at V and 4 bases at J, with 8 bases between. The length of the CDR3 is 15 residues. Germline loops: CDR1 SGHRS, CDR2 YFSETQ. The full variable domain, in which reference TRBV5-1 and TRBJ2-6 provide the parts outside the CDR3, is KAGVTQTPRYLIKTRGQQVTLSCSPISGHRSVSWYQQTPGQGLQFLFEYFSETQRNKGNFPGRFSGRQFSNSRSEMNVSTLELGDSALYLCASSLVVAGANVLTFGAGSRLTVL.

The sample holds a few counts of this clonotype. The gene calls are TRBV9 and TRBJ2-5; a possible D gene is TRBD1 (5 bases). The V and J ends lost 7 bases and 3 bases respectively, with 19 bases between them. The germline V gene encodes CDR1 SGDLS and CDR2 YYNGEE. The CDR3 spans 15 residues. CDR3 in DNA: TGTGCCAGCGCAAACCCAGGGTTAGGGGAAGAGACCCAGTACTTC. It yields the protein CASANPGLGEETQYF.

The chain recombines TRBV5-1 with TRBJ2-2; no definite D call. Trimming pared 6 bases from V and 0 bases from J, leaving 9 bases between. The CDR3 has 14 amino acids. Per germline, CDR1 SGHRS and CDR2 YFSETQ. CDR3 protein: CASKGDPNTGELFF. The CDR3 coding sequence is TGCGCCAGCAAGGGCGACCCGAACACCGGGGAGCTGTTTTTT.

This clonotype was recorded at least ten times. The J gene is TRBJ2-7, the V gene TRBV25-1, with 8 bases that match TRBD1. The length of the CDR3 is 16 residues. In germline, CDR1 is MGHDK, CDR2 SYGVNS. The ends lost 6 bases at V and 0 bases at J; junction bases unmatched: 10. The CDR3 bases are TGTGCCAGCAGCCCCCTCCGACAGGGGAGCTCCTACGAGCAGTACTTC. Protein: CASSPLRQGSSYEQYF.